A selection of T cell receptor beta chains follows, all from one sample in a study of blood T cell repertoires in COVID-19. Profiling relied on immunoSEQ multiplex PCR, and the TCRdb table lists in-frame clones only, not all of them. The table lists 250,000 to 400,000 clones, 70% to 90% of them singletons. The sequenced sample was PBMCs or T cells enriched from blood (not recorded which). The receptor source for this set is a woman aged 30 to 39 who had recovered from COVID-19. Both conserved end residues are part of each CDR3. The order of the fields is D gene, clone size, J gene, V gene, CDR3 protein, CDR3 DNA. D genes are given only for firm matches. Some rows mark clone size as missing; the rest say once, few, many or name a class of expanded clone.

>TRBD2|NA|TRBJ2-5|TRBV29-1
CSVTTSGETQYF
TGCAGCGTTACCACTAGCGGGGAGACCCAGTACTTC
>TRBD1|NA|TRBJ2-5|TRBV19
CASSIRDRGIGETQYF
TGTGCCAGTAGTATTCGAGACAGGGGGATAGGCGAGACCCAGTACTTC
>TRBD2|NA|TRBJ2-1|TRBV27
CASRPGGAPYNEQFF
TGTGCCAGCAGGCCGGGGGGGGCCCCCTACAATGAGCAGTTCTTC
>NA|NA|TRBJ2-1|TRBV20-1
CSASRGYEQFF
TGCAGTGCTAGCAGGGGATATGAGCAGTTCTTC
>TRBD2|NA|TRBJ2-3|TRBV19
CASSMRLAGGLDTQYF
TGTGCCAGTAGTATGCGCCTAGCGGGGGGTCTAGATACGCAGTATTTT
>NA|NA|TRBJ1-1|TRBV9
CASSPTGNRGDLGAFF
TGTGCCAGCTCCCCAACAGGGAATCGAGGAGATTTAGGAGCTTTCTTT
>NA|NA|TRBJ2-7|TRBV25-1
CASSPQGFAYEQYF
TGTGCCAGCAGTCCCCAGGGGTTTGCCTACGAGCAGTACTTC
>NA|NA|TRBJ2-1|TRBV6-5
CASSIGGPDNEQFF
TGTGCCAGCAGCATCGGGGGGCCGGACAATGAGCAGTTCTTC
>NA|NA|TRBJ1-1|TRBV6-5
CASSYSNGGHTEAFF
TGTGCCAGCAGTTACTCGAACGGGGGACACACTGAAGCTTTCTTT
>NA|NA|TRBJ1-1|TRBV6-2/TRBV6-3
CASSTRQSEAFF
TGTGCCAGCAGTACACGACAGAGTGAAGCTTTCTTT
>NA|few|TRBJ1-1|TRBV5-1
CASHNPGGENTEAFF
TGCGCCAGCCATAACCCGGGGGGAGAGAACACTGAAGCTTTCTTT
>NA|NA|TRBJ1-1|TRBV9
CASPKGGNNTEAFF
TGTGCCAGTCCCAAAGGAGGCAATAACACTGAAGCTTTCTTT
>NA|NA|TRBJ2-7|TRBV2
CASSTPQGGVPYEQYF
TGTGCCAGCAGTACCCCTCAGGGGGGAGTACCCTACGAGCAGTACTTC
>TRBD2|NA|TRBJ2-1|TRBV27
CASSATAGTRDNNEQFF
TGTGCCAGCAGTGCAACTGCTGGGACTAGAGATAACAATGAGCAGTTCTTC
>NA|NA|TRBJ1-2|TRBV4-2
CASSQDRGGGKDGYTF
TGTGCCAGCAGCCAAGATCGGGGAGGGGGAAAGGATGGCTACACCTTC
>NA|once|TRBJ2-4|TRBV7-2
CASSLDRNRQNIQYF
TGTGCCAGCAGCTTAGACAGGAATAGGCAAAACATTCAGTACTTC
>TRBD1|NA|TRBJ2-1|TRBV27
CASSLAPPLGQNEQFF
TGTGCCAGCAGTTTGGCCCCCCCCTTGGGACAGAATGAGCAGTTCTTC